The rows below give T cell receptor beta chains drawn from one sample of a study of blood T cell repertoires in COVID-19. The data were produced by immunoSEQ multiplex PCR, yet TCRdb's version contains in-frame clones alone and is incomplete. Seen here are roughly 190,000 clones, 84% observed once, and the top ten hold approximately 5%. The sample taken for sequencing was peripheral blood. The receptors originated from a woman between 65 and 79 years old with active or convalescent COVID-19. CDR3s include the opening cysteine and the closing phenylalanine or tryptophan. A D gene is named only where the DNA matches it firmly. Some rows mark clone size as missing; the rest say once, few, many or name a class of expanded clone.

>few|TRBV7-9|TRBJ2-7|TRBD2
CASSQGTSGIGSYEQYF
TGTGCCAGCAGCCAAGGGACTAGCGGGATTGGGTCCTACGAGCAGTACTTC
>NA|TRBV2|TRBJ2-5|TRBD1
CARLDGTEETQYF
TGTGCCAGGTTGGATGGGACAGAAGAGACCCAGTACTTC
>NA|TRBV18|TRBJ2-5|TRBD1
CASSPPGRGRDGTQYF
TGTGCCAGCTCACCACCCGGCAGGGGGCGCGATGGGACCCAGTACTTC
>NA|TRBV11-2|TRBJ1-1|NA
CASSLVRGSEAFF
TGTGCCAGCAGCTTAGTCAGGGGTTCTGAAGCTTTCTTT
>NA|TRBV4-1|TRBJ2-7|TRBD1
CASSQGQGAYEQYF
TGCGCCAGCAGCCAAGGGCAGGGGGCATACGAGCAGTACTTC
>once|TRBV23-1|TRBJ1-5|NA
CASSLNGLKEGANQPQHF
TGCGCCAGCAGTCTTAACGGGTTGAAGGAGGGTGCCAATCAGCCCCAGCATTTT
>NA|TRBV5-1|TRBJ1-1|TRBD1
CASGQGEARPSAEAFF
TGCGCCAGCGGACAGGGTGAAGCCCGTCCTTCCGCTGAAGCTTTCTTT
>NA|TRBV6-4|TRBJ2-1|TRBD1
CASSEGQGSYNEQFF
TGTGCCAGCAGTGAGGGACAGGGGTCCTACAATGAGCAGTTCTTC
>NA|TRBV2|TRBJ2-3|TRBD1
CASRKDRGGGTDTQYF
TGTGCCAGCAGGAAGGACAGGGGAGGTGGCACAGATACGCAGTATTTT
>NA|TRBV19|TRBJ2-1|TRBD2
CASSIVGLAGDNEQFF
TGTGCCAGTAGTATAGTCGGACTAGCGGGGGACAATGAGCAGTTCTTC
>once|TRBV2|TRBJ2-4|NA
CASTVSIAKNIQYF
TGTGCCAGCACAGTTAGCATAGCCAAAAACATTCAGTACTTC
>NA|TRBV28|TRBJ2-1|TRBD1
CASSSASYRDRVGDEQFF
TGTGCCAGCAGTTCCGCTTCATATCGGGACAGGGTGGGCGATGAGCAGTTCTTC